This is a list of T cell receptor beta chains from one sample in a study of cytomegalovirus exposure and HLA in healthy donors. Only in-frame clones appear in the TCRdb table, and some are missing; sequencing was by immunoSEQ multiplex PCR. Seen here are roughly 160,000 clones, more than 80% observed once, and the top ten hold approximately 2.4%. Sequences were obtained from PBMCs. These receptors were collected from a male donor in good health and CMV-seronegative. Each CDR3 is given with its conserved first and last residue. Fields, in order: CDR3 protein, CDR3 DNA, D gene, V gene, clone size, J gene. D genes are given only for firm matches. A row's size may be missing; if present it is once, few, many or a size class.

CASSLSAVGYGYTF TGTGCCAGCAGTTTATCGGCGGTCGGGTATGGCTACACCTTC NA TRBV28 NA TRBJ1-2
CASSWTSGRNEQYF TGTGCCAGCAGCTGGACTAGCGGGAGAAACGAGCAGTACTTC TRBD2 TRBV6-5 NA TRBJ2-7
CASSLAGTGYQEQYF TGCGCCAGCAGCCTGGCGGGGACAGGATATCAAGAGCAGTACTTC TRBD1 TRBV5-1 NA TRBJ2-7
CASSFRGFGNQPQHF TGTGCCAGCAGCTTCAGGGGATTTGGCAATCAGCCCCAGCATTTT NA TRBV7-2 NA TRBJ1-5
CASSVAAGGLTDTQYF TGTGCCAGCAGCGTAGCAGCGGGAGGGCTCACAGATACGCAGTATTTT TRBD2 TRBV9 once TRBJ2-3
CASSTSGVNTGELFF TGTGCCAGCAGTACCAGCGGGGTGAACACCGGGGAGCTGTTTTTT TRBD2 TRBV28 NA TRBJ2-2
CASSYWGGTTGELFF TGTGCCAGCAGTTACTGGGGAGGTACCACCGGGGAGCTGTTTTTT NA TRBV6-6 NA TRBJ2-2
CASSVATGGGRGDQETQYF TGTGCCAGCAGCGTAGCTACGGGAGGGGGCAGGGGGGACCAAGAGACCCAGTACTTC NA TRBV9 NA TRBJ2-5
CASSQAGGYTEAFF TGTGCCAGCAGCCAAGCAGGGGGATACACTGAAGCTTTCTTT TRBD1 TRBV4-2 NA TRBJ1-1
CASTPGPRGYEQYF TGTGCCAGCACCCCCGGACCAAGGGGCTACGAGCAGTACTTC NA TRBV28 NA TRBJ2-7
CASSLRRGGGKTQYF TGTGCCAGCAGCTTAAGGCGGGGGGGCGGGAAGACCCAGTACTTC TRBD2 TRBV7-2 once TRBJ2-5
CASSAGVGGSYNEQFF TGTGCCAGCAGCGCCGGGGTCGGGGGCTCCTACAATGAGCAGTTCTTC NA TRBV11-2 NA TRBJ2-1
CASTGQVSYEQYF TGTGCCAGCACGGGACAGGTTTCCTACGAGCAGTACTTC TRBD1 TRBV28 NA TRBJ2-7
CASSPAPGGAYEQYF TGTGCCAGCAGCCCTGCCCCTGGGGGCGCCTACGAGCAGTACTTC NA TRBV6-4 NA TRBJ2-7
CAISPDYFTGELFF TGTGCCATCAGCCCAGACTACTTCACCGGGGAGCTGTTTTTT NA TRBV10-3 NA TRBJ2-2
CASSVETSSGTGELFF TGCGCCAGCAGCGTTGAAACTAGCTCCGGCACCGGGGAGCTGTTTTTT NA TRBV5-1 once TRBJ2-2
CASSLRDSAETQYF TGTGCCAGCAGTTTACGGGACAGCGCTGAGACCCAGTACTTC TRBD1 TRBV27 NA TRBJ2-5
CASSELAGTLYGYTF TGTGCCAGCAGTGAACTTGCGGGGACCCTCTATGGCTACACCTTC NA TRBV2 once TRBJ1-2
CASSYSPTGTPEAFF TGTGCCAGCAGTTATTCTCCGACAGGGACCCCTGAAGCTTTCTTT TRBD1 TRBV6-5 few TRBJ1-1
CASSYSQLDTQYF TGTGCCAGCAGTTACTCCCAGTTAGATACGCAGTATTTT NA TRBV6-5 NA TRBJ2-3
CASSPRLAGETQYF TGTGCCAGCAGCCCAAGACTAGCGGGAGAGACCCAGTACTTC TRBD2 TRBV9 NA TRBJ2-5
CASSEQGFNEKLFF TGTGCCAGCAGCGAACAGGGGTTCAATGAAAAACTGTTTTTT TRBD1 TRBV27 NA TRBJ1-4
CASTRTGNQPQHF TGTGCCAGCACCCGGACAGGGAATCAGCCCCAGCATTTT TRBD1 TRBV6-1 NA TRBJ1-5
CASSLGQGLGGANVLTF TGTGCCAGCAGCTTGGGGCAGGGTCTGGGTGGGGCCAACGTCCTGACTTTC NA TRBV5-8 NA TRBJ2-6
CASSLVGDEQYF TGTGCCAGCAGCTTGGTAGGGGACGAGCAGTACTTC NA TRBV5-6 NA TRBJ2-7
CASSLWYARPDTQYF TGTGCTAGCAGCTTGTGGTACGCTAGGCCAGATACGCAGTATTTT NA TRBV7-7 once TRBJ2-3
CARSSRTSGRAWRIYQETQYF TGTGCCAGAAGCAGCCGGACTAGCGGGAGGGCCTGGAGGATTTACCAAGAGACCCAGTACTTC TRBD2 TRBV5-3 few TRBJ2-5
CASSEGQGGNEKLFF TGTGCCAGCAGTGAGGGGCAGGGCGGTAATGAAAAACTGTTTTTT NA TRBV25-1 NA TRBJ1-4
CASSEYMSGRAQETQYF TGTGCCAGCAGTGAATATATGAGCGGGAGAGCGCAAGAGACCCAGTACTTC TRBD2 TRBV25-1 NA TRBJ2-5
CASRGYGYPF TGTGCCAGTAGGGGCTATGGCTACCCCTTC NA TRBV19 NA TRBJ1-2
CASRPAYADPKGGYEQYF TGTGCCAGTAGGCCAGCCTACGCGGACCCGAAAGGGGGCTACGAGCAGTACTTC NA TRBV19 NA TRBJ2-7
CSVEARTGEKLFF TGCAGCGTTGAAGCAAGGACAGGTGAAAAACTGTTTTTT TRBD1 TRBV29-1 NA TRBJ1-4
CASSLAGQGEETQYF TGTGCCAGCAGCTTGGCGGGACAGGGGGAAGAGACCCAGTACTTC TRBD1 TRBV5-4 NA TRBJ2-5
CASSSGTSGSSYEQYF TGTGCCAGTAGTTCGGGGACTAGCGGGAGTTCCTACGAGCAGTACTTC TRBD2 TRBV19 NA TRBJ2-7
CASSQDLAGGRNEQFF TGCGCCAGCAGCCAAGATCTAGCGGGAGGGCGAAATGAGCAGTTCTTC TRBD2 TRBV4-3 NA TRBJ2-1
CASSVEGTQNTGELFF TGTGCCAGCAGCGTAGAAGGGACACAGAACACCGGGGAGCTGTTTTTT NA TRBV9 NA TRBJ2-2
CASSRDRTGMQAFF TGTGCCAGCAGCCGTGATAGGACAGGGATGCAAGCTTTCTTT TRBD1 TRBV11-2 NA TRBJ1-1
CASSMAGRSYEQYF TGCGCCAGCAGCATGGCCGGGAGGTCCTACGAGCAGTACTTC TRBD2 TRBV5-1 NA TRBJ2-7
CASSLELAANTDTQYF TGTGCCAGCAGTTTGGAACTAGCGGCGAACACAGATACGCAGTATTTT TRBD2 TRBV28 NA TRBJ2-3
CASSQDRQGYTGELFF TGCGCCAGCAGCCAAGATCGGCAGGGGTACACCGGGGAGCTGTTTTTT NA TRBV4-1 NA TRBJ2-2
CASSLDRNTEAFF TGTGCCAGCAGTTTAGACAGGAACACTGAAGCTTTCTTT NA TRBV2 NA TRBJ1-1
CASSQDSGDRYGYTF TGTGCCAGCAGCCAAGATTCGGGGGACCGCTATGGCTACACCTTC NA TRBV4-2 NA TRBJ1-2
CASSKGDSGTYEQYF TGCGCCAGCAGCAAGGGAGATAGCGGGACCTACGAGCAGTACTTC TRBD2 TRBV5-1 few TRBJ2-7
CASSWAGQAGNTIYF TGCGCCAGCAGTTGGGCGGGACAGGCTGGAAACACCATATATTTT TRBD1 TRBV10-2 NA TRBJ1-3
CASSLGDRGYSYTF TGTGCCAGCAGCTTAGGCGACAGGGGTTATAGCTACACCTTC TRBD1 TRBV11-2 NA TRBJ1-2
CATSRQGGGTDTQYF TGTGCCACCAGCCGACAGGGTGGGGGCACAGATACGCAGTATTTT TRBD1 TRBV28 NA TRBJ2-3
CASSYLGGQNQPQHF TGCGCCAGCAGCTATCTGGGCGGACAGAATCAGCCCCAGCATTTT NA TRBV5-1 NA TRBJ1-5
CASSLISPHGAKNIQYF TGTGCTAGCAGCTTAATCAGTCCCCACGGGGCCAAAAACATTCAGTACTTC NA TRBV7-7 NA TRBJ2-4
CASSLWEREKETDTQYF TGTGCCAGCAGCTTATGGGAGCGGGAGAAGGAAACAGATACGCAGTATTTT TRBD2 TRBV13 NA TRBJ2-3
CASSPGQGVNSPLHF TGTGCCAGCAGCCCCGGACAGGGGGTTAATTCACCCCTCCACTTT TRBD1 TRBV28 NA TRBJ1-6
CASSMMDRGPRGAFF TGTGCCAGTAGTATGATGGACAGGGGGCCCCGGGGGGCTTTCTTT TRBD1 TRBV19 once TRBJ1-1
CASSPTSGSGADTQYF TGTGCCAGCAGCCCGACTAGCGGGAGTGGGGCAGATACGCAGTATTTT TRBD2 TRBV4-2 NA TRBJ2-3
CSVRGLTGPNYGYTF TGCAGCGTTCGCGGACTGACAGGGCCAAACTATGGCTACACCTTC TRBD1 TRBV29-1 NA TRBJ1-2
CASSLTGSYEQYF TGCGCCAGCAGCCTTACAGGCTCCTACGAGCAGTACTTC NA TRBV5-1 NA TRBJ2-7
CASSARGSTDTQYF TGTGCCAGCAGCGCCCGGGGTAGCACAGATACGCAGTATTTT NA TRBV9 NA TRBJ2-3
CASSPNTGRGSNQPQHF TGTGCCAGCAGCCCGAATACAGGGAGGGGCAGCAATCAGCCCCAGCATTTT NA TRBV27 NA TRBJ1-5
CASSLEGLYEQYF TGTGCCAGCAGCTTAGAGGGGCTCTACGAGCAGTACTTC NA TRBV7-6 NA TRBJ2-7
CAWSVPRGNNQPQHF TGTGCCTGGAGTGTACCGCGCGGAAACAATCAGCCCCAGCATTTT NA TRBV30 NA TRBJ1-5